This T cell receptor beta chain is drawn from a study of blood T cell repertoires in COVID-19. Overall study context: The origin of the acute and convalescent COVID-19 samples was the United States, Italy and Spain.

TCRdb's table, derived via immunoSEQ multiplex PCR, lists solely in-frame clones and lacks some. The data hold about 180,000 clones, with around 80% observed a single time. In its sample, this clone was seen many times. The germline CDR1 and CDR2 sequences are SGHAT and FQNNGV. The CDR3 extends over 17 amino acids. The V and J ends lost 7 bases and 4 bases, in that order; junction bases with no gene match: 13. The sequencing input was peripheral blood. The rearrangement uses TRBV11-2 and TRBJ2-7; TRBD2 agrees at 13 bases. The source of this sequence is a woman between 35 and 50 years old with COVID-19, enrolled during active disease. The CDR3: CASTYGGGLAGTYEQYF. The CDR3 nucleotides are TGTGCCAGCACCTATGGGGGGGGACTAGCGGGAACGTACGAGCAGTACTTC. Full variable domain (rest looked up from reference TRBV11-2 and TRBJ2-7): EAGVAQSPRYKIIEKRQSVAFWCNPISGHATLYWYQQILGQGPKLLIQFQNNGVVDDSQLPKDRFSAERLKGVDSTLKIQPAKLEDSAVYLCASTYGGGLAGTYEQYFGPGTRLTVT.